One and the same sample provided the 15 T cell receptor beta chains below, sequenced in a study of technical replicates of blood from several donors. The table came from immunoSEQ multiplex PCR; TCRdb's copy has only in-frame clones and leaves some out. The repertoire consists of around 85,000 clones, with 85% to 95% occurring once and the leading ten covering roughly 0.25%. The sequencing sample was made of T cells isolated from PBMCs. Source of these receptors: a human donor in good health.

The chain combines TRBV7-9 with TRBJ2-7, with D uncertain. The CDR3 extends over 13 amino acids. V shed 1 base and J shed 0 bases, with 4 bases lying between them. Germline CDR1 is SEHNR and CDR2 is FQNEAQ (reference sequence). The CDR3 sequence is CASSLVRSYEQYF. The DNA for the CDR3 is TGTGCCAGCAGCTTAGTTCGCTCCTACGAGCAGTACTTC.

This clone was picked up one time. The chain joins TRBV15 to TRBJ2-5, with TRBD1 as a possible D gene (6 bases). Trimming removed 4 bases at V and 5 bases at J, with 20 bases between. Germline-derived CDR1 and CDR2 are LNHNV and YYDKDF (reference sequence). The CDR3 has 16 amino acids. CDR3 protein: CATSTPVGAPGETQYF. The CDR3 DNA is TGTGCCACCAGCACTCCGGTGGGGGCCCCCGGGGAGACCCAGTACTTC.

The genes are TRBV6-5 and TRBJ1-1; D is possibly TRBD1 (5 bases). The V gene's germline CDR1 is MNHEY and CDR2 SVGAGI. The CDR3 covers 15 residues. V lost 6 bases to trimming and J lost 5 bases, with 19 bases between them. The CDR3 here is CASSPRRGWGTEAFF. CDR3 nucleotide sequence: TGTGCCAGCAGCCCTCGACGGGGGTGGGGAACTGAAGCTTTCTTT.

This CDR3 reads CASASGGGWEQYF. Here the CDR3 DNA reads TGTGCCAGCGCTAGCGGGGGGGGGTGGGAGCAGTACTTC. V gene TRBV6-5 combines with J gene TRBJ2-7, with TRBD2 identical over 12 bases. With 8 bases clipped from V and 7 bases from J, the junction kept 6 bases outside the gene matches. This CDR3 spans 13 amino acids. CDR1 and CDR2 (germline): MNHEY, SVGAGI.

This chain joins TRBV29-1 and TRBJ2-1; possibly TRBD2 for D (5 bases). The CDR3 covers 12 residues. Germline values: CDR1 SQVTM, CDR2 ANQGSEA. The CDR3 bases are TGCAGGGCAGGATGGGAGCAGGATGAGCAGTTCTTC. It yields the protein CRAGWEQDEQFF.

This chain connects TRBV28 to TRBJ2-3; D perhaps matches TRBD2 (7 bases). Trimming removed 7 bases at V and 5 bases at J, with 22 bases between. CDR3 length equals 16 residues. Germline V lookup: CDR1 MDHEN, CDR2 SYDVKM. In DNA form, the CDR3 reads TGTGCCAGCACCCTCCCGGGGGGCAGGGTAAAAGATACGCAGTATTTT. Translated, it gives CASTLPGGRVKDTQYF.

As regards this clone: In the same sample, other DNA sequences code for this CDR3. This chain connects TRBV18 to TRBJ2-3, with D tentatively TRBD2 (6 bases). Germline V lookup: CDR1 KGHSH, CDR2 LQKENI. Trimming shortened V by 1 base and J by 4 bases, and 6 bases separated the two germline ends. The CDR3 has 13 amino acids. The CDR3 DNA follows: TGTGCCAGCTCACCACGGGGGGCAGATACGCAGTATTTT. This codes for CASSPRGADTQYF.

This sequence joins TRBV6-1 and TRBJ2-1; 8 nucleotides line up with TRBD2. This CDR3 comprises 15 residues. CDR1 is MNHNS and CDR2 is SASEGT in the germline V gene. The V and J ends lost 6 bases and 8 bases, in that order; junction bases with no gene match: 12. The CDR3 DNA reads TGTGCCAGCAGAACGACGGGGGGGCATTTCTATGAGCAGTTCTTC. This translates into CASRTTGGHFYEQFF.

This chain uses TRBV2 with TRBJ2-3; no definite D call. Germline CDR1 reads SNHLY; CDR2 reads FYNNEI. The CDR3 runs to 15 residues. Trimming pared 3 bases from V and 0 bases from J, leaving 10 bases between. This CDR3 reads CASSEMTLSTDTQYF. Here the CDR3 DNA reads TGTGCCAGCAGTGAGATGACACTTAGCACAGATACGCAGTATTTT.

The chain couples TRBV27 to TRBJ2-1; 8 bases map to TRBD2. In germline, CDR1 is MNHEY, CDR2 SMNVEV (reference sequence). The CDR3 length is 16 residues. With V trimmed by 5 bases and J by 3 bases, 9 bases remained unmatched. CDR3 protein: CASSPRPGGVYNEQFF. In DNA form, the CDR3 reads TGTGCCAGCAGTCCCCGGCCGGGAGGGGTCTACAATGAGCAGTTCTTC.

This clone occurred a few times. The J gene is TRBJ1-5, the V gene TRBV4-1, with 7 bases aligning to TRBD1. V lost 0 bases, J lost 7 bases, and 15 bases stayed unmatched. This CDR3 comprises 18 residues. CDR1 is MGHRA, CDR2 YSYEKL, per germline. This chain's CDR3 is CASSQDPSSTGMRQPQHF. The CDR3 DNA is TGCGCCAGCAGCCAAGATCCCTCCTCGACAGGGATGAGACAGCCCCAGCATTTT.

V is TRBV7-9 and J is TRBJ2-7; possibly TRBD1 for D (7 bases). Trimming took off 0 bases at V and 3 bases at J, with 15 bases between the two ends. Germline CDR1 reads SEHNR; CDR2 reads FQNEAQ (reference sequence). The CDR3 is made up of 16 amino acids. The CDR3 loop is CASSLARRQGGYEQYF. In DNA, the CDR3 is TGTGCCAGCAGCTTAGCGAGGCGGCAGGGGGGCTACGAGCAGTACTTC.

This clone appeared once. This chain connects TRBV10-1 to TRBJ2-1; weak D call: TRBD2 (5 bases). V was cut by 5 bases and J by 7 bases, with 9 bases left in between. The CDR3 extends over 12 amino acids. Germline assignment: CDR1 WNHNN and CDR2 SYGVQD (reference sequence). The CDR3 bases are TGCGCCAGCAGTCCGGGAATAAATGAGCAGTTCTTC. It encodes CASSPGINEQFF.

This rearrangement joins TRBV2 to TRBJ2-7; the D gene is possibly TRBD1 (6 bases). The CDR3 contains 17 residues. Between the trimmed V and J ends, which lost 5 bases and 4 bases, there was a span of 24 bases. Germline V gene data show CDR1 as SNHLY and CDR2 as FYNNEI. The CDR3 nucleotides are TGTGCCAGCAGTCGATCGCCTTCCGGGACACGATTTTACGAGCAGTACTTC. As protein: CASSRSPSGTRFYEQYF.

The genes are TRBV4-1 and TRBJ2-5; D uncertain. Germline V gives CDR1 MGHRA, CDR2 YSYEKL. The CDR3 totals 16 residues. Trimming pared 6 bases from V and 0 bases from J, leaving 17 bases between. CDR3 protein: CASSPQNFLHQETQYF. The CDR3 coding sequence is TGCGCCAGCAGTCCACAGAACTTCCTGCACCAAGAGACCCAGTACTTC.